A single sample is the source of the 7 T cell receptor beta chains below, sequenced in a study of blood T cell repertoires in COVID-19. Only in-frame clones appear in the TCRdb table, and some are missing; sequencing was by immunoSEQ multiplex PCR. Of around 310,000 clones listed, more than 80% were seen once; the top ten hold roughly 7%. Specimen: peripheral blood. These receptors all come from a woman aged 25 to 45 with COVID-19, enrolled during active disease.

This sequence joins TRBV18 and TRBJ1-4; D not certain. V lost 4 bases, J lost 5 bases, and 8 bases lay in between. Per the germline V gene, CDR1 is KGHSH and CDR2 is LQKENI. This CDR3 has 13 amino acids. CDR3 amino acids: CASSRGRNEKLFF. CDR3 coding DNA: TGTGCCAGCTCACGCGGGAGAAATGAAAAACTGTTTTTT.

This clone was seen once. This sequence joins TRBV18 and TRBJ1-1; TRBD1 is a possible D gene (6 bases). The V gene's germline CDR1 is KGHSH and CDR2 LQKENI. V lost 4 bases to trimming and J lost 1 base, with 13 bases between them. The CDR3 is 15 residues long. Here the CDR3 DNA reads TGTGCCAGCTCACTACAGGGTCTTCGGAACACTGAAGCTTTCTTT. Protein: CASSLQGLRNTEAFF.

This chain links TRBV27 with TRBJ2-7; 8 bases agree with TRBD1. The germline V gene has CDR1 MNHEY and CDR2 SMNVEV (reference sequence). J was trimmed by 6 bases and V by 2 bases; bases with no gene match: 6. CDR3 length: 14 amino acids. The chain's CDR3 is CASSLLDRAGEQYF. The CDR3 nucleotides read TGTGCCAGCAGTTTACTGGACAGGGCAGGCGAGCAGTACTTC.

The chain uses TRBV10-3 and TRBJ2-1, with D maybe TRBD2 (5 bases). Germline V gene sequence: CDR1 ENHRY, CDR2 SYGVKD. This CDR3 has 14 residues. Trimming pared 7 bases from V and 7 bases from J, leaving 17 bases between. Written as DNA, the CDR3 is TGTGCCATCACTTCGGGGTCAACAAAAAATGAGCAGTTCTTC. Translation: CAITSGSTKNEQFF.

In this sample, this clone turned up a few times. This chain's CDR3 is CASSVGQLSYNEQFF. The DNA for the CDR3 is TGTGCCAGCAGCGTAGGACAGCTCTCCTACAATGAGCAGTTCTTC. This sequence joins TRBV9 and TRBJ2-1; D may be TRBD1 (5 bases). Between the trimmed V and J ends, which lost 0 bases and 0 bases, there was a span of 7 bases. The germline gives CDR1 SGDLS, CDR2 YYNGEE. The CDR3 has 15 residues. The full variable domain, rest sourced from reference TRBV9 and TRBJ2-1, is DSGVTQTPKHLITATGQRVTLRCSPRSGDLSVYWYQQSLDQGLQFLIQYYNGEERAKGNILERFSAQQFPDLHSELNLSSLELGDSALYFCASSVGQLSYNEQFFGPGTRLTVL.

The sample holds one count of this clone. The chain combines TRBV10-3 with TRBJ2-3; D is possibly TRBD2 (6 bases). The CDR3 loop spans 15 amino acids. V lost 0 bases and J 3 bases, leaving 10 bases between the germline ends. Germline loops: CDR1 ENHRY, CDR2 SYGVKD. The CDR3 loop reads CAISESRGGTDTQYF. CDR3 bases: TGTGCCATCAGTGAGTCGAGAGGAGGGACAGATACGCAGTATTTT.

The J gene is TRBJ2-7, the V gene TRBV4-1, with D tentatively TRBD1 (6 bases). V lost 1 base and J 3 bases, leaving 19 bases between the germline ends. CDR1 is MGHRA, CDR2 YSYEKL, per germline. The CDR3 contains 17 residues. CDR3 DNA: TGCGCCAGCAGCCAAGTCACAGGGAAGGGGGTGGTCTACGAGCAGTACTTC. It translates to CASSQVTGKGVVYEQYF.